One and the same sample provided the 24 T cell receptor beta chains below, sequenced in a study of T-cell memory formation after mild COVID-19. TCRdb recomputed calls from the 5' RACE reads with MiXCR, one row per CDR3 protein. This table has nearly 200,000 distinct CDR3 sequences, 15% to 20% appearing once. Sample: PBMCs or a T cell subset sorted from them (not recorded which). Every receptor here comes from an adult woman who had mild COVID-19 (a few samples of this study predate the infection). Cell type and time point are not known.

This clonotype was picked up many times. The rearrangement links TRBV15 to TRBJ2-7; no clear D. The CDR3 has 15 residues. CDR1 LNHNV and CDR2 YYDKDF come from the germline V gene (reference sequence). The V gene lost 3 bases and the J gene lost 2 bases, with 14 bases spanning the gap. DNA for the CDR3: TGTGCCACCAGCAGTGGCCGGCAGCGACCCTACGAGCAGTACTTC. It translates to CATSSGRQRPYEQYF.

This clonotype was observed a handful of times. The genes are TRBV19 and TRBJ2-7; no firm D call. The CDR3 contains 17 residues. Germline V gene data show CDR1 as LNHDA and CDR2 as SQIVND (reference sequence). The V end lost 3 bases, the J end lost 0 bases, and 18 bases lay between the germline ends. This chain's CDR3 is CASSMGPNMGISYEQYF. The CDR3 DNA sequence: TGTGCCAGTAGTATGGGCCCTAACATGGGGATCTCCTACGAGCAGTACTTC.

The chain carries TRBV10-3 and TRBJ1-2, with a possible D match to TRBD1 (5 bases). CDR3 length: 13 amino acids. Trimming removed 3 bases from V and 4 bases from J, with 9 bases in between. Germline CDR1 ENHRY, CDR2 SYGVKD. CDR3 sequence reads: CAISDRAFYGYTF. Written as DNA, the CDR3 is TGTGCCATCAGTGACAGGGCTTTCTATGGCTACACCTTC.

V is TRBV29-1 and J is TRBJ2-7; 7 positions match TRBD1. Losses at the gene ends were 3 bases for V and 2 bases for J; bases not matched to a gene: 13. CDR1 is SQVTM and CDR2 is ANQGSEA in the germline V gene. CDR3 size: 16 residues. The chain's CDR3 is CSVENPGSGGPYEQYF. The CDR3 DNA sequence: TGCAGCGTTGAGAACCCAGGGTCAGGGGGACCCTACGAGCAGTACTTC.

This clonotype has a count of ten or more. The rearrangement uses TRBV7-2 and TRBJ2-7; 16 bases map to TRBD2. Germline loops: CDR1 SGHTA, CDR2 FQGNSA. V lost 5 bases and J lost 4; bases outside the gene matches: 2. CDR3 length: 15 residues. CDR3: CASSPGLAGGYEQYF. The CDR3 bases are TGTGCCAGCAGCCCGGGACTAGCGGGAGGGTACGAGCAGTACTTC. The full variable domain, in which reference TRBV7-2 and TRBJ2-7 provide the parts outside the CDR3, is GAGVSQSPSNKVTEKGKDVELRCDPISGHTALYWYRQSLGQGLEFLIYFQGNSAPDKSGLPSDRFSAERTGGSVSTLTIQRTQQEDSAVYLCASSPGLAGGYEQYFGPGTRLTVT.

This clonotype was counted only a few times. The chain couples TRBV5-1 to TRBJ2-5; 12 positions agree with TRBD2. Germline loops: CDR1 SGHRS, CDR2 YFSETQ. Trimming took 2 bases from V and 0 from J; bases not matched to a gene: 2. CDR3 length equals 16 residues. The CDR3: CASSFGLAGNQETQYF. CDR3 nucleotide sequence: TGCGCCAGCAGCTTCGGACTAGCGGGGAACCAAGAGACCCAGTACTTC. The whole variable domain, filled in from reference TRBV5-1 and TRBJ2-5, reads KAGVTQTPRYLIKTRGQQVTLSCSPISGHRSVSWYQQTPGQGLQFLFEYFSETQRNKGNFPGRFSGRQFSNSRSEMNVSTLELGDSALYLCASSFGLAGNQETQYFGPGTRLLVL.

This clonotype has a handful of counts. The rearrangement uses TRBV12-3 or TRBV12-4 and TRBJ1-2; TRBD1 is a possible D gene (6 bases). Trimming took 5 bases from V and 4 from J, leaving 20 bases between them. The CDR3 has 16 amino acids. DNA for the CDR3: TGTGCCAGCAGTCAATCGGGACACGGAGCTTTCTATGGCTACACCTTC. As protein: CASSQSGHGAFYGYTF.

This clonotype was seen a few times. J is TRBJ2-2 and V is TRBV15; possible D gene TRBD2, 6 bases. V shed 0 bases and J shed 3 bases, with 8 bases lying between them. Germline V gene sequence: CDR1 LNHNV, CDR2 YYDKDF (reference sequence). The CDR3 spans 15 residues. The CDR3 sequence: CATSRELADTGELFF. CDR3 DNA sequence: TGTGCCACCAGCAGAGAACTAGCAGACACCGGGGAGCTGTTTTTT.

This chain joins TRBV7-2 and TRBJ2-7, with D unresolved. This CDR3 spans 14 amino acids. V lost 1 base and J 2 bases, leaving 9 bases between the germline ends. CDR1 is SGHTA and CDR2 is FQGNSA in the germline V gene. CDR3 DNA: TGTGCCAGCAGCTTAGACCGGACGACCTACGAGCAGTACTTC. Encoded protein: CASSLDRTTYEQYF.

The chain recombines TRBV2 with TRBJ1-2; tentatively, D is TRBD1 (6 bases). CDR3 length: 11 amino acids. V was pared by 6 bases and J by 10 bases, with 12 bases between. Germline lookup yields CDR1 SNHLY and CDR2 FYNNEI. CDR3 amino acids: CASSPRGLYTF. The CDR3 coding sequence is TGTGCCAGCAGCCCCAGGGGACTCTACACCTTC.

This clonotype appeared many times. This chain uses TRBV12-3 or TRBV12-4 with TRBJ1-5, with unresolved D. There are 13 residues in the CDR3. V lost 4 bases and J 4 bases, leaving 8 bases between the germline ends. This chain's CDR3 is CASSSQINQPQHF. DNA for the CDR3: TGTGCCAGCAGTTCCCAGATTAATCAGCCCCAGCATTTT.

This sequence joins TRBV6-9 and TRBJ2-1, with D tentatively TRBD1 (6 bases). The CDR3 runs 17 residues. Trimming removed 0 bases from V and 4 bases from J, with 16 bases in between. The germline CDR1 and CDR2 sequences are MNHGY and SVAAGI. CDR3: CASSYSEGVSNYNEQFF. The CDR3 DNA reads as TGTGCCAGCAGTTATTCCGAGGGGGTGTCGAATTACAATGAGCAGTTCTTC.

This chain connects TRBV3-1 to TRBJ2-7; possible D gene TRBD1, 6 bases. The CDR3 consists of 16 residues. V gave up 4 bases and J gave up 0 bases, with 16 bases separating them. The germline gives CDR1 LGHDT, CDR2 YNNKEL (reference sequence). CDR3 nucleotide sequence: TGTGCCAGCAGCCTTTCTACAGGGCATAGCTCCTACGAGCAGTACTTC. This translates into CASSLSTGHSSYEQYF.

This clonotype came up a few times. The chain couples TRBV5-1 to TRBJ2-7; 9 bases agree with TRBD1. After removal of 3 bases from V and 5 bases from J, the junction contained 6 bases not matched to a gene. Germline V gene sequence: CDR1 SGHRS, CDR2 YFSETQ. The CDR3 has 14 residues. The chain's CDR3 is CASSSSGTGNEQYF. CDR3 bases: TGCGCCAGCAGCTCGTCCGGGACAGGGAACGAGCAGTACTTC.

The table lists this clonotype with a few counts. The gene calls are TRBV7-3 and TRBJ1-1, with no clear D. Germline V gene data show CDR1 as SGHTA and CDR2 as FQGTGA. The V gene lost 5 bases and the J gene lost 3 bases, with 13 bases spanning the gap. This CDR3 is built from 14 residues. The CDR3 DNA is TGTGCCAGCAGCCCCTTCGGAAGGGACACTGAAGCTTTCTTT. This encodes CASSPFGRDTEAFF.

V and J are TRBV29-1 and TRBJ2-2, with D perhaps TRBD1 (5 bases). Trimming removed 5 bases from V and 4 bases from J, with 11 bases in between. The germline CDR1 and CDR2 sequences are SQVTM and ANQGSEA. The CDR3 sequence is 13 residues long. This CDR3 is CSVRGSVTGELFF. In DNA form, the CDR3 reads TGCAGCGTTAGGGGAAGTGTCACCGGGGAGCTGTTTTTT.

This clonotype has only a few counts. The chain is built from TRBV5-1 and TRBJ2-3, with D perhaps matching TRBD1 or TRBD2 (5 bases each). Germline V gene data show CDR1 as SGHRS and CDR2 as YFSETQ. The CDR3 covers 14 residues. The germline V and J ends were trimmed by 4 bases and 2 bases, with 11 bases remaining between them. The DNA of the CDR3 is TGCGCCAGCAGCGGGGCGGGCCCCACAGATACGCAGTATTTT. Translated: CASSGAGPTDTQYF. The whole variable domain, remainder taken from reference TRBV5-1 and TRBJ2-3, is KAGVTQTPRYLIKTRGQQVTLSCSPISGHRSVSWYQQTPGQGLQFLFEYFSETQRNKGNFPGRFSGRQFSNSRSEMNVSTLELGDSALYLCASSGAGPTDTQYFGPGTRLTVL.

This chain links TRBV27 with TRBJ2-6; tentatively, D is TRBD1 or TRBD2 (5 bases each). The V and J ends lost 2 bases and 2 bases respectively, with 13 bases between them. The CDR3 covers 17 residues. In germline, CDR1 is MNHEY, CDR2 SMNVEV (reference sequence). The chain's CDR3 is CASSLGQGVAGANVLTF. The CDR3 DNA reads as TGTGCCAGCAGTTTAGGGCAGGGAGTCGCTGGGGCCAACGTCCTGACTTTC.

This clonotype appeared a few times. The genes are TRBV12-3 or TRBV12-4 and TRBJ2-7, with D perhaps TRBD2 (5 bases). This CDR3 comprises 13 residues. Trimming left V 2 bases short and J 7 bases short, with 12 bases between. CDR3 loop: CASSLNRGTEQYF. DNA for the CDR3: TGTGCCAGCAGTTTAAACCGGGGAACGGAGCAGTACTTC.

This clonotype showed up just a few times. The J gene is TRBJ2-3, the V gene TRBV10-3; D not certain. The CDR3 sequence is 12 residues long. Trimming stripped 7 bases from V and 1 base from J, with 6 bases between. Per the germline V gene, CDR1 is ENHRY and CDR2 is SYGVKD. DNA for the CDR3: TGTGCCATCAATGGGGGCACAGATACGCAGTATTTT. Protein product: CAINGGTDTQYF.

Only a few counts were recorded for this clonotype. V is TRBV6-6 and J is TRBJ2-7; tentative D call: TRBD1 (6 bases). CDR3 length: 12 amino acids. CDR1 is MNHNY, CDR2 SVGAGI, per germline (reference sequence). Between the trimmed V and J ends, which lost 6 bases and 5 bases, there was a span of 11 bases. This CDR3 is CASSRSGDEQYF. The CDR3 DNA reads as TGTGCCAGCAGCCGCTCAGGGGACGAGCAGTACTTC.

The V and J genes are TRBV6-5 and TRBJ2-5; possible D gene TRBD1, 5 bases. With 0 bases removed from V and 1 base from J, the gap between germline ends came to 6 bases. Germline V CDR1 and CDR2: MNHEY, SVGAGI. The CDR3 is 14 amino acids. The CDR3 sequence: CASSYSTAQETQYF. The DNA for the CDR3 is TGTGCCAGCAGTTACTCGACAGCCCAAGAGACCCAGTACTTC.

This clonotype was recorded many times. V gene TRBV29-1 combines with J gene TRBJ2-1; D is undetermined. Deletions cut 2 bases from V and 3 bases from J, with 8 bases between. The CDR3 is made up of 13 amino acids. Germline V gene sequence: CDR1 SQVTM, CDR2 ANQGSEA. This CDR3 reads CSVESPIYNEQFF. DNA for the CDR3: TGCAGCGTTGAATCCCCTATCTACAATGAGCAGTTCTTC.

This chain's CDR3 is CASSEGGTWGYTF. The CDR3, as DNA: TGTGCCAGCAGTGAAGGGGGAACTTGGGGCTACACCTTC. The rearrangement links TRBV25-1 to TRBJ1-2, with a possible D match to TRBD1 (5 bases). Germline V lookup: CDR1 MGHDK, CDR2 SYGVNS. The CDR3 extends over 13 amino acids. Trimming pared 2 bases from V and 8 bases from J, leaving 12 bases between.